Presented here are 14 T cell receptor beta chains from one specimen sequenced in a study of shared clonotypes between healthy human individuals (dated by TCRdb to the early 2020s). The protocol used for the library was the immunoSEQ multiplex PCR assay. Drawn from immuneACCESS, this table holds only the in-frame rearrangements with V and J called that TCRdb kept. Clones are partly lost; checked studies trace under half to an unresolved V gene and leave the rest unexplained. A total of roughly 410,000 clones appear in this sample, about 96% of them only once. The top ten clonotypes cover 0.25% to 0.35% of the sample. The sample was memory CD8+ T cells sorted from blood. Reading the label with the study, this specimen's cell subset or site is: CD45RO+ cells pooled with CCR7-negative TemRA cells. The source of these receptors is a young man in good health.

This chain connects TRBV29-1 to TRBJ2-7; 10 bases are shared with TRBD1. The trim removed 8 bases at V and 2 bases at J, leaving 3 bases unmatched. The CDR3 spans 12 residues. Germline assignment: CDR1 SQVTM and CDR2 ANQGSEA. The CDR3 DNA sequence: TGCAGCCCCGGGACAGGGGCCTACGAGCAGTACTTC. It is translated as CSPGTGAYEQYF.

The J gene is TRBJ1-5, the V gene TRBV27, with 10 bases identical to TRBD1. This CDR3 region has 18 residues. V lost 5 bases and J lost 5; bases outside the gene matches: 15. Per germline, CDR1 MNHEY and CDR2 SMNVEV (reference sequence). This CDR3 is CASSQTLSGTGAHQPQHF. DNA of the CDR3: TGTGCCAGCAGTCAAACCCTCTCGGGGACAGGGGCCCATCAGCCCCAGCATTTT.

The chain employs TRBV27 and TRBJ2-3; no clear D. This CDR3 comprises 15 residues. The germline gives CDR1 MNHEY, CDR2 SMNVEV (reference sequence). Between the trimmed V and J ends, which lost 10 bases and 2 bases, there was a span of 19 bases. This CDR3 is CAMPGRRSFTDTQYF. The DNA of the CDR3 is TGTGCCATGCCAGGACGGCGATCCTTCACAGATACGCAGTATTTT.

The CDR3 coding sequence is TGTGCCAGCAGTATTCGACAGGGCTCTGGGGCCAACGTCCTGACTTTC. This sequence encodes CASSIRQGSGANVLTF. The V and J genes are TRBV27 and TRBJ2-6, with 7 bases lining up with TRBD1. With V trimmed by 5 bases and J by 0 bases, 4 bases remained unmatched. CDR3 length equals 16 residues. Germline lookup yields CDR1 MNHEY and CDR2 SMNVEV (reference sequence).

This chain joins TRBV28 and TRBJ2-5; TRBD1 agrees at 8 bases. After removal of 7 bases from V and 4 bases from J, the junction contained 11 bases not matched to a gene. From germline, CDR1 is MDHEN and CDR2 SYDVKM. The CDR3 extends over 15 amino acids. CDR3: CASTSGGARGETQYF. The CDR3 coding sequence is TGTGCCAGCACCTCAGGGGGCGCGCGGGGAGAGACCCAGTACTTC.

On this clone itself: Other nucleotide sequences in the sample specify the same CDR3. The chain joins TRBV5-1 to TRBJ2-3, with 8 bases lining up with TRBD2. The ends lost 0 bases at V and 3 bases at J; junction bases unmatched: 0. In germline, CDR1 is SGHRS, CDR2 YFSETQ. The CDR3 has 14 amino acids. This CDR3 reads CASSLGLATDTQYF. The CDR3 bases are TGCGCCAGCAGCTTGGGACTAGCGACAGATACGCAGTATTTT.

The chain carries TRBV6-5 and TRBJ1-5; 8 bases line up with TRBD1. This CDR3 comprises 15 residues. V shed 4 bases and J 4 bases; nucleotides not matched to a gene: 6. CDR1 MNHEY and CDR2 SVGAGI come from the germline V gene. This CDR3 reads CASSLTGDLNQPQHF. The DNA of the CDR3 is TGTGCCAGCAGTTTGACAGGGGATCTAAATCAGCCCCAGCATTTT.

The table lists this clone with a count of one. The genes are TRBV27 and TRBJ1-1; D might be TRBD1 (5 bases). The CDR3 consists of 14 residues. Trimming removed 0 bases at V and 4 bases at J, with 9 bases between. Germline CDR1 is MNHEY and CDR2 is SMNVEV (reference sequence). The CDR3 spells CASSLSGRGTEAFF. Written as DNA, the CDR3 is TGTGCCAGCAGTTTATCCGGGAGGGGCACTGAAGCTTTCTTT.

This chain connects TRBV11-2 to TRBJ2-3; TRBD2 matches 8 bases. The CDR3 length is 17 residues. Germline V gives CDR1 SGHAT, CDR2 FQNNGV. The V segment lost 0 bases and the J segment 4 bases; nucleotides outside the gene matches: 9. This chain's CDR3 is CASSLDRGGTIADTQYF. CDR3 DNA: TGTGCCAGCAGCTTAGATCGGGGGGGCACGATCGCAGATACGCAGTATTTT.

In its sample, this clone was seen once. The chain carries TRBV5-4 and TRBJ2-7, with D perhaps TRBD2 (5 bases). The CDR3 totals 15 residues. The germline V gene has CDR1 SGHNT and CDR2 YYREEE (reference sequence). With 0 bases removed from V and 3 bases from J, the gap between germline ends came to 13 bases. The CDR3 bases are TGTGCCAGCAGCTTGGCCGGGCCCGGGGACTACGAGCAGTACTTC. This encodes CASSLAGPGDYEQYF.

For this clone: Other nucleotide sequences in the sample specify the same CDR3. The CDR3 DNA is TGTGCCTGGAGTGTGGGCGGAAACACTGAAGCTTTCTTT. This translates into CAWSVGGNTEAFF. The J gene is TRBJ1-1, the V gene TRBV30; D remains ambiguous. V dropped 0 bases and J dropped 2 bases, with 7 bases sitting between them. Germline V gene sequence: CDR1 GTSNPN, CDR2 SVGIG (reference sequence). The CDR3 has 13 residues.

In nucleotides, the CDR3 is TGTGCCAGCAGCTTGGCGACCCGGGAGACCCAGTACTTC. Amino acid sequence: CASSLATRETQYF. This sequence joins TRBV5-4 and TRBJ2-5; D remains unclear. Looked up from germline, CDR1 is SGHNT and CDR2 is YYREEE (reference sequence). Trimming removed 0 bases from V and 5 bases from J, with 8 bases in between. This CDR3 is 13 amino acids long.

The chain employs TRBV5-1 and TRBJ2-5, with 14 nucleotides matching TRBD2. CDR3 length: 18 amino acids. Germline values: CDR1 SGHRS, CDR2 YFSETQ. J lost 0 bases, V lost 4 bases, and 8 bases had no gene match. CDR3: CASSRGLAGGPYQETQYF. The CDR3 DNA is TGCGCCAGCAGCCGAGGACTAGCGGGAGGACCGTACCAAGAGACCCAGTACTTC.

The chain has TRBV2 and TRBJ2-6, with 8 bases matching TRBD1. From germline, CDR1 is SNHLY and CDR2 FYNNEI. The V gene end was trimmed by 7 bases and the J gene end by 2 bases; junction bases not matched to a gene: 4. The CDR3 is 15 residues long. The CDR3 is CASTPTGAGANVLTF. Here the CDR3 DNA reads TGTGCCAGCACCCCGACAGGGGCTGGGGCCAACGTCCTGACTTTC.